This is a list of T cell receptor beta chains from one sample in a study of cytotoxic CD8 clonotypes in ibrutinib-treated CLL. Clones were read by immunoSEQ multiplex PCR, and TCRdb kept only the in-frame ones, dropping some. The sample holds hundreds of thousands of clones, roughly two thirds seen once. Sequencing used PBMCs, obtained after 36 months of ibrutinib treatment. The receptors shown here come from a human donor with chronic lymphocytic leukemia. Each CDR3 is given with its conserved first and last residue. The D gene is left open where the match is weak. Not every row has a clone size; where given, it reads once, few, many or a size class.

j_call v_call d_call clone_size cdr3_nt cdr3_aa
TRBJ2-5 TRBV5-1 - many TGCGCCAGCAGCCACCAAGAGACCCAGTACTTC CASSHQETQYF
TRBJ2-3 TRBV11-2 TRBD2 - TGTGCCAGCAGCTTAAGGGTTGGTAGCGGGAGCACAGATACGCAGTATTTT CASSLRVGSGSTDTQYF
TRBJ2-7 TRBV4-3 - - TGCGCCAGCAGCCAAGATAGCGGATACCTCTACGAGCAGTACTTC CASSQDSGYLYEQYF
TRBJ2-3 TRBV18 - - TGTGCCAGCTCACCACTCGGGCAGAATAACCCATATTCAGATACGCAGTATTTT CASSPLGQNNPYSDTQYF
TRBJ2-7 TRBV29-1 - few TGCAGCGCCTGGTCAGGGTCCCTGTACTTC CSAWSGSLYF
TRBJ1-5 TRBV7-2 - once TGTGCCAGCAGCTTAGTTTGGCAGGGAAATCAGCCCCAGCATTTT CASSLVWQGNQPQHF
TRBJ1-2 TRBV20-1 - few TGCAGTGCTCCGTTTCGGGGCTACACCTTC CSAPFRGYTF
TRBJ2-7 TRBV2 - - TGTGCCAGCGGAGAAAGACTGCTCAGCTCCTACGAGCAGTACTTC CASGERLLSSYEQYF
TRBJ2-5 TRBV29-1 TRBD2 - TGCAGCGTTGAAGTTTGGACTAGCGGGAGGGCCTCGGAAGAGACCCAGTACTTC CSVEVWTSGRASEETQYF
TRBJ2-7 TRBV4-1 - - TGCGCCAGCAGCCCGTTCTCTAGTTCTTACGAGCAGTACTTC CASSPFSSSYEQYF
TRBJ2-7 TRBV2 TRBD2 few TGTGCCAGCAGGAGATTGCGGCTACGGGCGGGAGAGATCTCCTACGAGCAGTACTTC CASRRLRLRAGEISYEQYF
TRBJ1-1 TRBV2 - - TGTGCCAGCAGTGAAGCGCGGGGGAACACTGAAGCTTTCTTT CASSEARGNTEAFF
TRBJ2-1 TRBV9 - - TGTGCCAGCAGCGTAGCAGCCCAACTAGCCAATGAGCAGTTCTTC CASSVAAQLANEQFF
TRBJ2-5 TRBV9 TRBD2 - TGTGCCAGCAGCGATAGCGGGAGAGGGGAGACCCAGTACTTC CASSDSGRGETQYF
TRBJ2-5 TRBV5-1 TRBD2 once TGCGCCAGCAGCTCCCTGGGTTTAGCGGGAGGAGAGACCCAGTACTTC CASSSLGLAGGETQYF
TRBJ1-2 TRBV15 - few TGTGCCACCAGCAGAGATAGTAGGGTTCCGATCTATGGCTACACCTTC CATSRDSRVPIYGYTF
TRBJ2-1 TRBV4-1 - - TGCGCCAGCAGCCAATCCCACGCGGTCAATGAGCAGTTCTTC CASSQSHAVNEQFF
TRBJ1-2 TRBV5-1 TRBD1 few TGCGCCAGCAGCCCGACAGGGGCCTATGGCTACACCTTC CASSPTGAYGYTF
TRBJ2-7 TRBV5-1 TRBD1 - TGCGCCAGCAGCTTGGGTGACAGGGGTGGTTACGAGCAGTACTTC CASSLGDRGGYEQYF
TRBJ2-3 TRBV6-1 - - TGTGCCAGCAGTGGACCTAGCACAGATACGCAGTATTTT CASSGPSTDTQYF
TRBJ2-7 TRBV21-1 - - TGTGCCAGCAGGGGGGGTTCCTACGAGCAGTACTTC CASRGGSYEQYF
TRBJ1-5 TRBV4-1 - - TGCGCCAGCAGCCAAGTATACAATCAGCCCCAGCATTTT CASSQVYNQPQHF
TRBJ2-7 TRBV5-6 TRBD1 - TGTGCCAGCAGCTGGGGACAGGTGACCTACGAGCAGTACTTC CASSWGQVTYEQYF
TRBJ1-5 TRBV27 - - TGTGCCAGCAGAAAATTGGGTAGCAATCAGCCCCAGCATTTT CASRKLGSNQPQHF
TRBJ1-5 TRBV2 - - TGTGCCAGCAGTGTGATAGGCAGGGCCCAGCCCCAGCATTTT CASSVIGRAQPQHF
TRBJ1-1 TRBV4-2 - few TGTGCCAGCAGCCAAGCCTGGGAGGGGGTGATCACTGAAGCTTTCTTT CASSQAWEGVITEAFF
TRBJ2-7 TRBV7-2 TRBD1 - TGTGCCAGCAGCCCCGCGGGGACAGGCAAAAGAGAGCAGTACTTC CASSPAGTGKREQYF
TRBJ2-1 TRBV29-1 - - TGCAGCGTTGAGCGGGCGTCGAGCTCCTACAATGAGCAGTTCTTC CSVERASSSYNEQFF
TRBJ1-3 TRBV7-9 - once TGTGCCACTATCCTCGGGGCGGTCGGAAACACCATATATTTT CATILGAVGNTIYF